This T cell receptor beta chain is from a study of cytomegalovirus exposure and HLA in healthy donors. The V end was cut by 4 bases, the J end by 0 bases, with 16 bases between. The CDR3 runs 17 residues. Germline V CDR1 and CDR2: MNHNS, SASEGT. The study's findings and limits: Researchers catalogued approximately 170 TCR beta chains as cytomegalovirus-associated. Analysis was performed later, and it showed HLA-associated TCR beta chains to be more clonally expanded than equally common others.

Details on this clone: The antigen is unknown.

PCR was performed using 60 Vbeta and 13 Jbeta primers. Generated by immunoSEQ multiplex PCR, the TCRdb table keeps only in-frame clones and is missing some. The table lists around 100,000 clones, about 81% of them singletons. Sequencing input: PBMCs. The source of this sequence is a man aged 40-49 years in good health and CMV-seropositive. This rearrangement joins TRBV6-1 to TRBJ1-3; no firm D call. CDR3 region: CASSVVSGDYSGNTIYF. The CDR3 nucleotides read TGTGCCAGCAGTGTTGTATCCGGGGATTACTCTGGAAACACCATATATTTT.